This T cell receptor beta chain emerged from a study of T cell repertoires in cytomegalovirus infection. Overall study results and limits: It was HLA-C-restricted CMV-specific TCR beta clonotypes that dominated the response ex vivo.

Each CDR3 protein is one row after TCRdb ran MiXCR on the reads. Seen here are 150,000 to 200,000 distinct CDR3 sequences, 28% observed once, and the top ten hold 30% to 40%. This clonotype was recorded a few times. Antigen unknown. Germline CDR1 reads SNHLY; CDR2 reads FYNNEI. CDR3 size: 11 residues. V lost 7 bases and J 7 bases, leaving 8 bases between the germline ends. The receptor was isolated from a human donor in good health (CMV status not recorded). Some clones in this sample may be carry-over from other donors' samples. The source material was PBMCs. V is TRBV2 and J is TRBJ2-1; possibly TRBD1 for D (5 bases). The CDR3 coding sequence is TGTGCCAGCATCCGGACAAATGAGCAGTTCTTC. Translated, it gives CASIRTNEQFF.